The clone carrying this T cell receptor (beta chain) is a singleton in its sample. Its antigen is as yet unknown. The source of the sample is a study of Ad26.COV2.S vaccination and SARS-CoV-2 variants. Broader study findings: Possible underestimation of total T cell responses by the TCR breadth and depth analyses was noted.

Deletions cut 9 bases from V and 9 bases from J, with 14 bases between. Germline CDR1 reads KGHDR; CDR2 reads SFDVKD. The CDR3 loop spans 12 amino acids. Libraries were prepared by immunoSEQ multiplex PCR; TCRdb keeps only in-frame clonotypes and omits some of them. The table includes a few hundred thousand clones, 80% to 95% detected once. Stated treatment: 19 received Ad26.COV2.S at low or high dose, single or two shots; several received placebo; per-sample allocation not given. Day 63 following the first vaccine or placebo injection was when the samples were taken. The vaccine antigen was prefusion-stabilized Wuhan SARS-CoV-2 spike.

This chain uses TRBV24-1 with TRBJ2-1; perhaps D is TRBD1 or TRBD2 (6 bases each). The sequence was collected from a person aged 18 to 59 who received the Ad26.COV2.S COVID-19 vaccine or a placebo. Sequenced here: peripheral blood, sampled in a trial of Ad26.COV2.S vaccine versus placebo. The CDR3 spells CATLGARGEQFF. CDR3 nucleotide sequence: TGTGCCACCTTGGGGGCGCGGGGTGAGCAGTTCTTC.